One TCR beta chain is described in this entry. No cognate antigen has been identified for it. No base quality values were provided; no much bigger clone lies one nucleotide off. The treatment or condition label, as the study defines it: allogeneic hematopoietic cell transplantation with graft depleted of TCRalphabeta T cells and CD19 B cells. The transplant recipients were children given TCRalphabeta/CD19-depleted allogeneic hematopoietic cell grafts. This sample stems from a study of T-cell reconstitution after alpha-beta-depleted transplantation in children (dated by TCRdb to about 2016). Background on the whole study: T-cell immune reconstitution after TCRalphabeta/CD19-depleted allogeneic hematopoietic cell transplantation in children was quantitatively tracked in the study by means of TCR repertoire profiling. The research as a whole found: In some patients, the high TCRbeta diversity seen at day 60 was put down to recipient T cells and intrathymic progenitors that had survived conditioning. About two months after transplant, the apparently early recovery of alphabetaT-cell counts reportedly depended on just several hundred clones that had expanded rapidly and came from non-depleted graft cells. The frequencies of hyperexpanded clones fell over the following months, and after one year, T-cell counts and TCRbeta diversity were mostly attributed to newly produced T cells.

The germline V gene sets CDR1 to SGHRS and CDR2 to YFSETQ. CDR3 length: 14 amino acids, cysteine to phenylalanine. Only CDR3 DNA remains: 42 bases, in frame from the first base. Cut back by 4 bases and 6 bases, the V and J ends lie 16 bases apart. Libraries were constructed by PCR. Sequencing used an Illumina HiSeq 2500. To normalize quantification of the TCRbeta repertoire, the TCR libraries were built with molecular barcoding that relied on unique molecular identifiers. TCRdb redid the processing of the public reads, applying fastp at Q25 and MiXCR, and retained in-frame beta chains. Entries that share a CDR3 protein sequence are merged under the most common genes and DNA. Across this sample there are about 870,000 distinct CDR3 sequences, with roughly 15% seen only once. The biggest ten clones account for roughly 5% of the sample.

The chain uses TRBV5-1 and TRBJ1-1; TRBD1 is perhaps the D gene, given 5 matching bases. Sequenced material: PBMCs, mostly from graft donor cells, taken 360 days after TCRalphabeta/CD19-depleted stem cell transplant. The origin of this receptor is a male patient younger than 18 who had a stem cell transplant for acute lymphoblastic leukemia, so the T cells may come from the graft donor. The sequence in DNA is TGCGCCAGCAGCACCCAAGGCAGGGAGGCTGAAGCTTTCTTT. Its translation reads: CASSTQGREAEAFF.